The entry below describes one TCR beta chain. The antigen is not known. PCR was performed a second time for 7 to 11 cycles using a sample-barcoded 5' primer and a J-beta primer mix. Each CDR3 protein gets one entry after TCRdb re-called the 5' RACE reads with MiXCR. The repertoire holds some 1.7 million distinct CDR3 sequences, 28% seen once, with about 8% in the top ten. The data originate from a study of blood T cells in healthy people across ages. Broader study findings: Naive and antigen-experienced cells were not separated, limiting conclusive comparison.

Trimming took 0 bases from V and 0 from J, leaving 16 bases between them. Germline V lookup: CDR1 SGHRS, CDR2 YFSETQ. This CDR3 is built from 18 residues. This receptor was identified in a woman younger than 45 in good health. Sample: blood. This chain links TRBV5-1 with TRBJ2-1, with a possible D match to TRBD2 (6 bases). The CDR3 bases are TGCGCCAGCAGCTTGGCCGGGGGAAGTAGCGTCTCCTACAATGAGCAGTTCTTC. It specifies CASSLAGGSSVSYNEQFF.